The next 3 T cell receptor beta chains were all read from a single sample in a study of cytomegalovirus exposure and HLA in healthy donors. The repertoire was sequenced with immunoSEQ multiplex PCR; TCRdb's copy has only in-frame clones and lacks some. The sample carries roughly 330,000 clones, 87% recorded once. The sample taken for sequencing was PBMCs. These receptors all stem from a woman in her 30s in good health and CMV-seropositive.

The chain carries TRBV11-3 and TRBJ1-1; D not resolved. Germline V gene lookup returns CDR1 SGHNT and CDR2 YENEEA. The CDR3 is 12 amino acids. V lost 3 bases and J 7 bases, leaving 9 bases between the germline ends. The CDR3 DNA sequence: TGTGCCAGCAGCTTTCCAGCAGGTGAAGCTTTCTTT. As protein: CASSFPAGEAFF.

This clone has more than one count but fewer than ten. The gene calls are TRBV7-8 and TRBJ1-2; 7 bases agree with TRBD1. J was trimmed by 8 bases and V by 5 bases; bases with no gene match: 11. The CDR3 spans 14 residues. Germline V gene lookup returns CDR1 SGHVS and CDR2 FQNEAQ. CDR3 sequence (DNA): TGTGCCAGCAGCCCAACGACAGGGTCCAGGGGCTACACCTTC. Residues: CASSPTTGSRGYTF.

The V gene is TRBV19, the J gene TRBJ2-5; D ambiguous. The germline CDR1 and CDR2 sequences are LNHDA and SQIVND (reference sequence). The CDR3 contains 13 residues. Trimming took 4 bases from V and 5 from J, leaving 11 bases between them. Here the CDR3 reads CASSRVSRETQYF. CDR3 in DNA: TGTGCCAGTAGTAGGGTATCTCGGGAGACCCAGTACTTC.